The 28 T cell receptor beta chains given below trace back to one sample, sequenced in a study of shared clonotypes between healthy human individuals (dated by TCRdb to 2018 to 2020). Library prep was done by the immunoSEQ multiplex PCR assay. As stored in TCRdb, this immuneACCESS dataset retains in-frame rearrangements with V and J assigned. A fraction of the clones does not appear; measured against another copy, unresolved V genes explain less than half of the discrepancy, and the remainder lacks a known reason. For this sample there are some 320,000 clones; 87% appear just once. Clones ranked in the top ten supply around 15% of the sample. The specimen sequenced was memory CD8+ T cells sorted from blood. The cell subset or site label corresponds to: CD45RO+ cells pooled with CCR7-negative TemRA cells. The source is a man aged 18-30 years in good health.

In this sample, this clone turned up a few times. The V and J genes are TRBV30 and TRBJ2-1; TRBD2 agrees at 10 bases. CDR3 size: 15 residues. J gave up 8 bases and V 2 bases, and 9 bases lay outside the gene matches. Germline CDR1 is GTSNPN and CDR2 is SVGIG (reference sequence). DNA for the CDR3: TGTGCCTGGAGTCTGCTTAGCGGGGGGTTGGATGAGCAGTTCTTC. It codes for CAWSLLSGGLDEQFF.

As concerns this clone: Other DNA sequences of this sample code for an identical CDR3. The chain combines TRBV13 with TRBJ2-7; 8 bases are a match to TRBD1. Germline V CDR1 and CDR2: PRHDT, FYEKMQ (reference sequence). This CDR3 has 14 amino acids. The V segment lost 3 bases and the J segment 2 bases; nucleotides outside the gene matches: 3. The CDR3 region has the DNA TGTGCCAGCAGCTTCCAGGGGGCCGCCTACGAGCAGTACTTC. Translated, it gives CASSFQGAAYEQYF.

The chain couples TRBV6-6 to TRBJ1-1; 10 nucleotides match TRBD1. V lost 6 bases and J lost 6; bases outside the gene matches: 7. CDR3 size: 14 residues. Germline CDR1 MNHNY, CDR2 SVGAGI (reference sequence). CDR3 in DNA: TGTGCCAGCAGGGACAGGGGGGGGGAGCCTGAAGCTTTCTTT. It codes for CASRDRGGEPEAFF.

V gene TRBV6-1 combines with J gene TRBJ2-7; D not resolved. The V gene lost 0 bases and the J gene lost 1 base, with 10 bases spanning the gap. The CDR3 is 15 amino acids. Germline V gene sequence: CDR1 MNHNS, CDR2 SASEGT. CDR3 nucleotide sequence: TGTGCCAGCAGTGAAGCGGTTTGGTTTTCCTACGAGCAGTACTTC. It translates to CASSEAVWFSYEQYF.

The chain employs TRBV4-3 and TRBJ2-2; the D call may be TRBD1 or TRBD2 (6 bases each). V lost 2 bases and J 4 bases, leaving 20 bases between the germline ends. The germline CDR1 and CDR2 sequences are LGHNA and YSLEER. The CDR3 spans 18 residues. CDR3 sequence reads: CASSQSPGEGTSTGELFF. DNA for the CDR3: TGCGCCAGCAGCCAATCGCCGGGAGAGGGGACATCCACCGGGGAGCTGTTTTTT.

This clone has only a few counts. The CDR3 loop is CASSQNPPGIYGYTF. The CDR3 coding sequence is TGTGCCAGCAGCCAGAACCCCCCTGGGATCTATGGCTACACCTTC. This sequence joins TRBV4-2 and TRBJ1-2, with D uncertain. This CDR3 region has 15 residues. Germline CDR1 and CDR2: LGHNA and YNFKEQ. The germline V and J ends were trimmed by 3 bases and 4 bases, with 15 bases remaining between them.

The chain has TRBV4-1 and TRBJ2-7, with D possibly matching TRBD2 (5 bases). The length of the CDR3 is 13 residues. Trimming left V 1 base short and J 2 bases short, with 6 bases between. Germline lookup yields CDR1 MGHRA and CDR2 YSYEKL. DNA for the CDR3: TGCGCCAGCAGCCAAGTTAGCGCCTACGAGCAGTACTTC. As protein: CASSQVSAYEQYF.

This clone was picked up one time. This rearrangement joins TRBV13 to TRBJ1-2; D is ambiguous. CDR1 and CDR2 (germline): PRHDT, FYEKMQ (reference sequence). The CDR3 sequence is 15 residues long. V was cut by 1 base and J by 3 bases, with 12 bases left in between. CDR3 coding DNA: TGTGCCAGCAGCTTAGAAGGGAGTGGGGACTATGGCTACACCTTC. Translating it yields CASSLEGSGDYGYTF.

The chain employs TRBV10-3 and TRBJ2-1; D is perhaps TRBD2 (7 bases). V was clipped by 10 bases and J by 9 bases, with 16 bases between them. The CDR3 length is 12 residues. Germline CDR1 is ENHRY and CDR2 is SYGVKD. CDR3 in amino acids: CATGGPNPEQFF. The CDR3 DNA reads TGTGCCACCGGGGGGCCGAACCCTGAGCAGTTCTTC.

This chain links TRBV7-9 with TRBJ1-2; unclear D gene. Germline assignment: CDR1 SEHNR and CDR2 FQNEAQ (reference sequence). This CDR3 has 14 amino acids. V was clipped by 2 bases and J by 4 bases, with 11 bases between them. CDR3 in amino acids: CASSLPASGYGYTF. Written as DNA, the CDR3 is TGTGCCAGCAGCTTACCAGCCTCAGGCTATGGCTACACCTTC.

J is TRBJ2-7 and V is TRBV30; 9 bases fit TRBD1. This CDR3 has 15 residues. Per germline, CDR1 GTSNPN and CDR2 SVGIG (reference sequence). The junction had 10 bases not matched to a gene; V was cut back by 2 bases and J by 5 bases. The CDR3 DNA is TGTGCCTGGAGTATTTACGGGACAGGGCGGAACGAGCAGTACTTC. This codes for CAWSIYGTGRNEQYF.

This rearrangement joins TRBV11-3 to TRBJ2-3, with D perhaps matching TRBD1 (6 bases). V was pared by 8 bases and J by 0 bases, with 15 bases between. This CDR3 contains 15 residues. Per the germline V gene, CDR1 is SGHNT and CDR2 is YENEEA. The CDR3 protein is CASSARDTSTDTQYF. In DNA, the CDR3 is TGTGCCAGCTCCGCCCGGGACACCAGCACAGATACGCAGTATTTT.

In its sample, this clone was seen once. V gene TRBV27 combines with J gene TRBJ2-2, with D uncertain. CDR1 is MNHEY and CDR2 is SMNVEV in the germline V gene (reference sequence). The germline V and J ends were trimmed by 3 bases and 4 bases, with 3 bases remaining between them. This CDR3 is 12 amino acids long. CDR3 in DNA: TGTGCCAGCAGTTTCTTCACCGGGGAGCTGTTTTTT. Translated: CASSFFTGELFF.

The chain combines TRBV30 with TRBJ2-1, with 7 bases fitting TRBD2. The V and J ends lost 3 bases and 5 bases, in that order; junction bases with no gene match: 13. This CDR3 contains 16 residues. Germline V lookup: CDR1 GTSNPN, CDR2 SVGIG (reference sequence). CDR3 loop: CAWRTMAGATHNEQFF. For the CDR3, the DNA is TGTGCCTGGAGGACTATGGCGGGAGCAACCCACAATGAGCAGTTCTTC. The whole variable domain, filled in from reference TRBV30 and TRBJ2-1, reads SQTIHQWPATLVQPVGSPLSLECTVEGTSNPNLYWYRQAAGRGLQLLFYSVGIGQISSEVPQNLSASRPQDRQFILSSKKLLLSDSGFYLCAWRTMAGATHNEQFFGPGTRLTVL.

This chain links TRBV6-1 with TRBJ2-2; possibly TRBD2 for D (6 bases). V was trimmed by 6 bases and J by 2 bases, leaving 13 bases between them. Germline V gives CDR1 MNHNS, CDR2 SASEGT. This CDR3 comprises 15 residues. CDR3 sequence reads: CASRGGAANTGELFF. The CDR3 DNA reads TGTGCCAGCAGGGGGGGAGCAGCTAACACCGGGGAGCTGTTTTTT.

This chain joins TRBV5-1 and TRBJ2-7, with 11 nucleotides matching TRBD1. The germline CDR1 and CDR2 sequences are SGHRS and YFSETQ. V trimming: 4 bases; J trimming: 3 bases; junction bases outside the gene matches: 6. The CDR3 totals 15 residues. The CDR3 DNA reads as TGCGCCAGCAGCCCAAGGACAGGGGGCATCTACGAGCAGTACTTC. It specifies CASSPRTGGIYEQYF.

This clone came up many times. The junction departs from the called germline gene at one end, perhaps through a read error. DNA of the CDR3: TGTGCCTGGAGTATTCTAGCGGGCGCGGAGAACTTC. It specifies CAWSILAGAENF. The genes are TRBV30 and TRBJ2-7; 8 bases line up with TRBD2. CDR1 GTSNPN and CDR2 SVGIG come from the germline V gene (reference sequence). The CDR3 extends over 12 amino acids.

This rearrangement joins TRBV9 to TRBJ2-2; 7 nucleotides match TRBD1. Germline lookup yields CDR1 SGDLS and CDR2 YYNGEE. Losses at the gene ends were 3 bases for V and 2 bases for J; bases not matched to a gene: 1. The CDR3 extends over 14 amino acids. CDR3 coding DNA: TGTGCCAGCAGCGACAGGGGCAACACCGGGGAGCTGTTTTTT. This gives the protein CASSDRGNTGELFF.

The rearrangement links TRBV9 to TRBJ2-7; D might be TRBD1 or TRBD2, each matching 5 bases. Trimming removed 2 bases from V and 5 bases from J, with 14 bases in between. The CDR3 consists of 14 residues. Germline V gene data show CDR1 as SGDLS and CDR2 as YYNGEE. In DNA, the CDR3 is TGTGCCAGCAGCGTCGGGGCAGCCTATAACGAGCAGTACTTC. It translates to CASSVGAAYNEQYF. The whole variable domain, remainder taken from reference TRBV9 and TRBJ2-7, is DSGVTQTPKHLITATGQRVTLRCSPRSGDLSVYWYQQSLDQGLQFLIQYYNGEERAKGNILERFSAQQFPDLHSELNLSSLELGDSALYFCASSVGAAYNEQYFGPGTRLTVT.

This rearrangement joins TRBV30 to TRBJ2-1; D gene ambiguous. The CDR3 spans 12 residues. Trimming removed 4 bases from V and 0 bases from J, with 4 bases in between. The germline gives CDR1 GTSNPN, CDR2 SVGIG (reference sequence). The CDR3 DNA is TGTGCCTGGACGGTCTCCTACAATGAGCAGTTCTTC. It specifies CAWTVSYNEQFF.

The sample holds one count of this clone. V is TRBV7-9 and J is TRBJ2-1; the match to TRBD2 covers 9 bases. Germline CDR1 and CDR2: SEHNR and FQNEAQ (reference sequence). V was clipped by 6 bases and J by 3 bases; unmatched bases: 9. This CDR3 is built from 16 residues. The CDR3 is CASRLNSGGFYNEQFF. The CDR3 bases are TGTGCCAGCAGGCTTAATAGCGGGGGATTCTACAATGAGCAGTTCTTC.

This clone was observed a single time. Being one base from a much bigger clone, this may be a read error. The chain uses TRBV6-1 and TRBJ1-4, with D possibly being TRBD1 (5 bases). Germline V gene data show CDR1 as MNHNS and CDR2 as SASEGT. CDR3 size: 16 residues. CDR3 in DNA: TGTGCCGGCAGTGAATCAATGGGGCAGGGTCATGAAAAACTGTTTTTT. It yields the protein CAGSESMGQGHEKLFF.

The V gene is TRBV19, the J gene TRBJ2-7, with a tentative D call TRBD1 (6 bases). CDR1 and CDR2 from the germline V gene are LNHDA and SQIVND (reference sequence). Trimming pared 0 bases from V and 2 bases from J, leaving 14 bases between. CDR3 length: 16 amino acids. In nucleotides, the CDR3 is TGTGCCAGTAGTATAGATGGGGTCCGGGACACCTACGAGCAGTACTTC. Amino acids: CASSIDGVRDTYEQYF.

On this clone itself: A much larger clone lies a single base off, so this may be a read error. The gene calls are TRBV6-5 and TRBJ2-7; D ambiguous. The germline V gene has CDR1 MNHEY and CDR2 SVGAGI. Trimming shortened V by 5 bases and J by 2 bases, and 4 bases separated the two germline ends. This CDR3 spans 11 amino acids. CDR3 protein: CASSTAYEQYF. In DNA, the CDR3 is TGTGCCAGCAGTACGGCCTACGAGCAGTACTTC.

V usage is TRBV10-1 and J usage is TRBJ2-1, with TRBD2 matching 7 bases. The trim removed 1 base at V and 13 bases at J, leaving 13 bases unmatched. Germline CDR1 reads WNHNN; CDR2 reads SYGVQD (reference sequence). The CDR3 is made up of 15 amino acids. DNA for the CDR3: TGCGCCAGCAGTGAGTGGCTAGCGGAGAGGGAATTCCAGTTCTTC. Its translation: CASSEWLAEREFQFF.

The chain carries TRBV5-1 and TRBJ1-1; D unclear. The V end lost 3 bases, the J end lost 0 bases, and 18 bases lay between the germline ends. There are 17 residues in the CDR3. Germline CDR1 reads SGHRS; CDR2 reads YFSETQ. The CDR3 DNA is TGCGCCAGCAGCTCTCTTAGTGTTGGAGGTATGAACACTGAAGCTTTCTTT. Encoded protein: CASSSLSVGGMNTEAFF.

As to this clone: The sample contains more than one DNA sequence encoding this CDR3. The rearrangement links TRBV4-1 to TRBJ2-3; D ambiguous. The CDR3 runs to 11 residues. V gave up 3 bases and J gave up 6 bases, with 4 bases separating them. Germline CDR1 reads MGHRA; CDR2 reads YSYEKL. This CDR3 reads CASSQVDTQYF. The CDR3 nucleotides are TGCGCCAGCAGCCAGGTGGATACGCAGTATTTT.

CDR3 bases: TGTGCCATCCCCGCGGGGGGTAGACCGAACACCGGGGAGCTGTTTTTT. Translation: CAIPAGGRPNTGELFF. The gene calls are TRBV10-3 and TRBJ2-2, with TRBD2 matching 8 bases. CDR3 length: 16 amino acids. Trimming cost V 8 bases and J 0 bases; bases outside gene matches: 8. Germline V lookup: CDR1 ENHRY, CDR2 SYGVKD.